One sample yielded the 30 T cell receptor beta chains listed below, sequenced in a study of T cell clones after liver transplantation. These receptors have no identified antigens. Alloreactive TCRbeta sequences came from sequencing proliferating CFSE-low cells in the MLR. Sequencing used immunoSEQ multiplex PCR; TCRdb keeps in-frame clones, though not all of them. The sample lists about 600 clones, less than 70% occurring once. Material for sequencing was CD8+ T cells from cultured PBMCs. The origin of the receptors is a human patient who received a liver transplant. Some of the T cells may derive from the graft donor.

This clone was seen a single time. The chain uses TRBV4-1 and TRBJ2-7; 8 bases align to TRBD1. The germline CDR1 and CDR2 sequences are MGHRA and YSYEKL. This CDR3 is 14 amino acids long. V was pared by 3 bases and J by 2 bases, with 3 bases of the junction left unmatched. CDR3 DNA sequence: TGCGCCAGCAGCCAGAGGGACAGGACCTACGAGCAGTACTTC. It codes for CASSQRDRTYEQYF.

This sequence joins TRBV19 and TRBJ2-1; TRBD2 is a possible D gene (6 bases). Per germline, CDR1 LNHDA and CDR2 SQIVND (reference sequence). Between the trimmed V and J ends, which lost 6 bases and 2 bases, there was a span of 11 bases. The CDR3 loop spans 14 amino acids. The CDR3 loop reads CASSRGGAYNEQFF. DNA for the CDR3: TGTGCCAGTAGCCGCGGAGGGGCCTACAATGAGCAGTTCTTC.

This CDR3 reads CASSSERGPTDTQYF. The CDR3 nucleotides read TGTGCCAGCAGCTCCGAACGGGGACCTACAGATACGCAGTATTTT. The chain couples TRBV7-8 to TRBJ2-3; D could derive from TRBD1 or TRBD2 (5 bases each). Deletions cut 4 bases from V and 3 bases from J, with 14 bases between. The V gene's germline CDR1 is SGHVS and CDR2 FQNEAQ. CDR3 size: 15 residues.

The chain has TRBV7-3 and TRBJ2-2, with 7 bases identical to TRBD1. V lost 3 bases and J lost 1; bases outside the gene matches: 5. The germline V gene has CDR1 SGHTA and CDR2 FQGTGA. The CDR3 contains 16 residues. The CDR3 region is CASSFNRGLNTGELFF. DNA for the CDR3: TGTGCCAGCAGCTTTAATAGGGGGCTGAACACCGGGGAGCTGTTTTTT.

The chain is built from TRBV29-1 and TRBJ2-2; the match to TRBD1 covers 10 bases. V was clipped by 2 bases and J by 0 bases; unmatched bases: 3. This CDR3 contains 16 residues. CDR1 is SQVTM, CDR2 ANQGSEA, per germline. The CDR3 region is CSVEMGQGTNTGELFF. As DNA, the CDR3 is TGCAGCGTTGAAATGGGACAGGGGACGAACACCGGGGAGCTGTTTTTT.

Of note for this clone: Mismatch with germline at one junction end may stem from a read error. This chain connects TRBV7-3 to TRBJ1-2; a weak D match, TRBD1 (5 bases). Per germline, CDR1 SGHTA and CDR2 FQGTGA. The CDR3 is 13 residues long. CDR3 in amino acids: CASSQDDSYGYTF. CDR3 DNA sequence: TGCGCCAGCAGCCAAGACGACAGCTATGGCTACACCTTC.

This clone is deemed large. The chain joins TRBV19 to TRBJ1-6; no firm D call. CDR3 size: 14 residues. Germline CDR1 LNHDA, CDR2 SQIVND (reference sequence). V lost 5 bases to trimming and J lost 7 bases, with 12 bases between them. For the CDR3, the DNA is TGTGCCAGTAGTGACGACCGAGAAAATTCACCCCTCCACTTT. It specifies CASSDDRENSPLHF.

In DNA form, the CDR3 reads TGCGCCAGCAGCCAATCCGACAGCTATGGCTACACCTTC. Translating it yields CASSQSDSYGYTF. The genes are TRBV4-1 and TRBJ1-2, with D possibly being TRBD1 (5 bases). The CDR3 contains 13 residues. The ends were cut back, 2 bases at V and 4 bases at J, with 8 bases in the middle. Germline-derived CDR1 and CDR2 are MGHRA and YSYEKL.

The chain carries TRBV6-5 and TRBJ1-2, with D possibly being TRBD1 (6 bases). Trimming shortened V by 0 bases and J by 2 bases, and 10 bases separated the two germline ends. Germline CDR1 MNHEY, CDR2 SVGAGI. This CDR3 region has 15 residues. CDR3: CASSYSGAGNYGYTF. The CDR3 DNA is TGTGCCAGCAGTTACTCGGGGGCAGGGAACTATGGCTACACCTTC.

The CDR3 is CASSAQRGWETQYF. The DNA of the CDR3 is TGTGCCAGCAGCGCCCAGCGGGGCTGGGAGACCCAGTACTTC. J is TRBJ2-5 and V is TRBV9, with 7 bases aligning to TRBD2. Germline values: CDR1 SGDLS, CDR2 YYNGEE. The CDR3 loop spans 14 amino acids. V lost 3 bases, J lost 5 bases, and 7 bases stayed unmatched.

The chain joins TRBV2 to TRBJ2-7; 9 nucleotides align to TRBD1. V dropped 4 bases and J dropped 1; count of bases not matched to a gene: 5. Germline CDR1 reads SNHLY; CDR2 reads FYNNEI. This CDR3 spans 15 amino acids. This CDR3 reads CASSVQGQGSYEQYF. CDR3 coding DNA: TGTGCCAGCAGTGTCCAGGGACAGGGTTCCTACGAGCAGTACTTC.

J is TRBJ1-5 and V is TRBV18; D unresolved. Trimming removed 3 bases from V and 4 bases from J, with 10 bases in between. The germline CDR1 and CDR2 sequences are KGHSH and LQKENI. This CDR3 has 14 residues. The CDR3 is CASSPGRENQPQHF. In DNA, the CDR3 is TGTGCCAGCTCACCGGGGAGGGAAAATCAGCCCCAGCATTTT. The full variable domain, with the rest looked up from reference TRBV18 and TRBJ1-5, is NAGVMQNPRHLVRRRGQEARLRCSPMKGHSHVYWYRQLPEEGLKFMVYLQKENIIDESGMPKERFSAEFPKEGPSILRIQQVVRGDSAAYFCASSPGRENQPQHFGDGTRLSIL.

This chain links TRBV5-6 with TRBJ1-1; no clear D. Germline V gives CDR1 SGHDT, CDR2 YYEEEE. Trimming stripped 0 bases from V and 1 base from J, with 4 bases between. The CDR3 totals 13 residues. The CDR3 region has the DNA TGTGCCAGCAGCTTGGGGGAGAACACTGAAGCTTTCTTT. Translation: CASSLGENTEAFF. Complete variable domain (other parts from reference TRBV5-6 and TRBJ1-1): DAGVTQSPTHLIKTRGQQVTLRCSPKSGHDTVSWYQQALGQGPQFIFQYYEEEERQRGNFPDRFSGHQFPNYSSELNVNALLLGDSALYLCASSLGENTEAFFGQGTRLTVV.

About this clone itself: A far larger clone is one nucleotide away, so this likely arose from a read error. The chain employs TRBV4-1 and TRBJ1-2; unclear D gene. Trimming took off 0 bases at V and 4 bases at J, with 6 bases between the two ends. The CDR3 spans 13 residues. Germline CDR1 MGHRA, CDR2 YSYEKL. In nucleotides, the CDR3 is TGCGCCAGCAGCCAAGACTACAGCTATGGCTACACCTTC. It encodes CASSQDYSYGYTF.

In nucleotides, the CDR3 is TGTGCCAGCAGTTTAATGCCCCTCTTTCACGGCACTGAAGCTTTCTTT. Translation: CASSLMPLFHGTEAFF. The V and J genes are TRBV28 and TRBJ1-1; D not resolved. Trimming took 2 bases from V and 4 from J, leaving 17 bases between them. Per germline, CDR1 MDHEN and CDR2 SYDVKM. The CDR3 spans 16 residues. Looking up the rest from reference TRBV28 and TRBJ1-1 gives the full variable domain: DVKVTQSSRYLVKRTGEKVFLECVQDMDHENMFWYRQDPGLGLRLIYFSYDVKMKEKGDIPEGYSVSREKKERFSLILESASTNQTSMYLCASSLMPLFHGTEAFFGQGTRLTVV.

The chain uses TRBV4-3 and TRBJ2-5; 7 bases are shared with TRBD1. The end of the DNA aligns better with TRBJ2-7, so the J call may be wrong. Germline lookup yields CDR1 LGHNA and CDR2 YSLEER. The CDR3 has 14 residues. CDR3 sequence reads: CASSQENRGHEQYF. CDR3 sequence (DNA): TGCGCCAGCAGCCAAGAGAACAGGGGCCACGAGCAGTACTTC.

This clone was seen a handful of times. The chain recombines TRBV6-1 with TRBJ1-3; no clear D. This CDR3 region has 15 residues. V lost 1 base and J lost 0, with 7 bases in between. Looked up from germline, CDR1 is MNHNS and CDR2 is SASEGT. The CDR3 DNA follows: TGTGCCAGCAGTGAAGAGTCGGGCTCTGGAAACACCATATATTTT. Translated: CASSEESGSGNTIYF.

The rearrangement joins TRBV27 to TRBJ2-1; 10 nucleotides match TRBD1. Germline assignment: CDR1 MNHEY and CDR2 SMNVEV (reference sequence). After removal of 6 bases from V and 3 bases from J, the junction contained 2 bases not matched to a gene. This CDR3 spans 14 amino acids. The CDR3 loop reads CASSRDRGYNEQFF. CDR3 bases: TGTGCCAGCAGCCGGGACAGGGGCTACAATGAGCAGTTCTTC.

The chain couples TRBV6-5 to TRBJ1-5; possibly TRBD1 for D (5 bases). The length of the CDR3 is 14 residues. V lost 5 bases to trimming and J lost 7 bases, with 15 bases between them. Germline V gives CDR1 MNHEY, CDR2 SVGAGI. The CDR3 loop reads CASSDWGNYQPQHF. The CDR3 bases are TGTGCCAGCAGTGACTGGGGGAATTACCAGCCCCAGCATTTT.

The chain joins TRBV5-5 to TRBJ2-2, with a possible D match to TRBD2 (5 bases). The CDR3 runs 12 residues. Germline assignment: CDR1 SGHKS and CDR2 YYEKEE (reference sequence). The V and J ends lost 4 bases and 6 bases respectively, with 7 bases between them. In DNA, the CDR3 is TGTGCCAGCAGCCTCGGGGCCGGGGAGCTGTTTTTT. It specifies CASSLGAGELFF.

This clone is deemed large. The chain is built from TRBV30 and TRBJ2-3, with TRBD1 matching over 8 bases. The CDR3 covers 14 residues. Germline V gives CDR1 GTSNPN, CDR2 SVGIG (reference sequence). The J segment lost 1 base and the V segment lost 2 bases, leaving 2 bases of the junction unmatched. The CDR3 region is CAWSQGAGTDTQYF. The CDR3, as DNA: TGTGCCTGGAGTCAGGGGGCCGGCACAGATACGCAGTATTTT.

In this sample, this clone turned up a few times. The chain is built from TRBV11-3 and TRBJ2-3; 8 bases fit TRBD2. Germline V lookup: CDR1 SGHNT, CDR2 YENEEA. The CDR3 is 18 residues long. The J segment lost 4 bases and the V segment lost 5 bases, leaving 17 bases of the junction unmatched. The CDR3 DNA reads as TGTGCCAGCAGCGTAGGGGGACTATGGCGGGAGGCCCCAGATACGCAGTATTTT. Amino acids: CASSVGGLWREAPDTQYF.

Points on this clone: A far larger clone is one nucleotide away, so this likely arose from a read error. Other DNA variants within this sample encode the same CDR3. The V gene is TRBV4-1, the J gene TRBJ1-1, with TRBD1 matching over 7 bases. This CDR3 contains 16 residues. The germline V gene encodes CDR1 MGHRA and CDR2 YSYEKL. The junction had 8 bases not matched to a gene; V was cut back by 0 bases and J by 4 bases. CDR3 sequence: CASSQDLGRGRTEAFF. The CDR3 DNA reads as TGCGCCAGCAGCCAAGATTTAGGTAGGGGGCGCACTGAAGCTTTCTTT.

In regard to this clone: One end of the junction varies from germline; a read error may be responsible. The V call is TRBV5-8, the J call TRBJ1-1; maybe TRBD1 (5 bases). The germline gives CDR1 SGHTS, CDR2 YDEGEE. There are 16 residues in the CDR3. The CDR3 sequence: CASSQDLGRGRTEAFF. CDR3 sequence (DNA): TGCGCCAGCAGCCAAGATTTAGGTAGGGGTCGCACTGAAGCTTTCTTT. The variable domain in full, completed from reference TRBV5-8 and TRBJ1-1, reads EAGVTQSPTHLIKTRGQQATLRCSPISGHTSVYWYQQALGLGLQFLLWYDEGEERNRGNFPPRFSGRQFPNYSSELNVNALELEDSALYLCASSQDLGRGRTEAFFGQGTRLTVV.

The gene calls are TRBV6-6 and TRBJ2-5; 7 bases match TRBD1. The DNA matches TRBJ2-7 better at its end, which makes the J call doubtful. The CDR3 is 14 amino acids. The germline gives CDR1 MNHNY, CDR2 SVGAGI (reference sequence). CDR3 in amino acids: CASSPRTGLSEQYF. The CDR3 DNA sequence: TGTGCCAGCAGCCCCCGGACAGGTCTAAGCGAGCAGTACTTC.

The chain combines TRBV5-1 with TRBJ2-4, with D uncertain. The CDR3 consists of 16 residues. Germline CDR1 is SGHRS and CDR2 is YFSETQ. V was trimmed by 3 bases and J by 5 bases, leaving 18 bases between them. The DNA for the CDR3 is TGCGCCAGCAGCTCGAAACCCGGATCGATGGAAAACATTCAGTACTTC. Protein product: CASSSKPGSMENIQYF.

This clone is hyperexpanded (1% or more). The rearrangement links TRBV28 to TRBJ1-1; 8 nucleotides agree with TRBD1. The CDR3 is 15 amino acids. The ends lost 4 bases at V and 2 bases at J; junction bases unmatched: 6. The germline V gene encodes CDR1 MDHEN and CDR2 SYDVKM. The CDR3 region is CASSYHRGGNTEAFF. CDR3 DNA sequence: TGTGCCAGCAGTTACCACAGGGGGGGAAACACTGAAGCTTTCTTT.

This sequence joins TRBV30 and TRBJ2-2; D is ambiguous. The germline V gene encodes CDR1 GTSNPN and CDR2 SVGIG (reference sequence). This CDR3 contains 13 residues. The V end was cut by 1 base, the J end by 6 bases, with 9 bases between. The DNA for the CDR3 is TGTGCCTGGAGTGGGGGTTTCCCCGGGGAGCTGTTTTTT. Protein sequence: CAWSGGFPGELFF. The variable domain in full, completed from reference TRBV30 and TRBJ2-2, reads SQTIHQWPATLVQPVGSPLSLECTVEGTSNPNLYWYRQAAGRGLQLLFYSVGIGQISSEVPQNLSASRPQDRQFILSSKKLLLSDSGFYLCAWSGGFPGELFFGEGSRLTVL.

V is TRBV6-1 and J is TRBJ2-1; TRBD2 matches 12 bases. Germline-derived CDR1 and CDR2 are MNHNS and SASEGT. The CDR3 loop spans 14 amino acids. V dropped 5 bases and J dropped 7; count of bases not matched to a gene: 3. For the CDR3, the DNA is TGTGCCAGCAGTTATGGGACTAGCGGGAATGAGCAGTTCTTC. As protein: CASSYGTSGNEQFF.

The genes are TRBV29-1 and TRBJ2-5, with 10 bases that match TRBD2. CDR1 SQVTM and CDR2 ANQGSEA come from the germline V gene. The CDR3 has 14 amino acids. The trim removed 3 bases at V and 5 bases at J, leaving 6 bases unmatched. CDR3 coding DNA: TGCAGCGTTGATGTAGCGGGAGGTGGGGAGACCCAGTACTTC. As protein: CSVDVAGGGETQYF.